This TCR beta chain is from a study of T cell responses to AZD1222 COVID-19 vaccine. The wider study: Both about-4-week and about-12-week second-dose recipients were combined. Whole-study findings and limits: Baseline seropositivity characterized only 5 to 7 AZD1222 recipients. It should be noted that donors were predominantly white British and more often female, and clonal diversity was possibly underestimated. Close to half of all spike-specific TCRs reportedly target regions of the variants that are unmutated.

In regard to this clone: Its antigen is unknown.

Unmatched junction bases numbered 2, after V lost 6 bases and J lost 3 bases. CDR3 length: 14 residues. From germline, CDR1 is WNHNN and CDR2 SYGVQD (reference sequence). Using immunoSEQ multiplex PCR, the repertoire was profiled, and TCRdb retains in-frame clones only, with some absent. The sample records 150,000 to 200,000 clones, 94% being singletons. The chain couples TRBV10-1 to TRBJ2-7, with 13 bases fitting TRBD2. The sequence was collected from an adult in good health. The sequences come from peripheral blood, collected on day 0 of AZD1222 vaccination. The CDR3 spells CASRRTSGGYEQYF. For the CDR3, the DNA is TGCGCCAGCAGACGGACTAGCGGGGGCTACGAGCAGTACTTC.